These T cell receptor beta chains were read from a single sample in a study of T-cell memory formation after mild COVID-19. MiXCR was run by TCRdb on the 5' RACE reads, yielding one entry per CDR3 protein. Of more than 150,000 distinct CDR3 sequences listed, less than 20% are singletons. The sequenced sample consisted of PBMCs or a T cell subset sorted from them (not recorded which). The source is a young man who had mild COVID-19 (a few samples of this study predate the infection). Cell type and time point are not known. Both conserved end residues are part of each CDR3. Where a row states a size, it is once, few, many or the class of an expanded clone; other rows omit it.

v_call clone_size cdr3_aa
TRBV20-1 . CSARDGIGDTIYF
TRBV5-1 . CASSLAGVGNTIYF
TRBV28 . CASSGGGGRLNTEAFF
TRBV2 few CASSVRVQEQAFF
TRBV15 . CATSRGGTDPAGYTF
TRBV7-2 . CASSGNWEGGYTF
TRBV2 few CAQRTGKETQYF
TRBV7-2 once CASRYSGTDSNQPQHF
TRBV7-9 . CASSLPGAADTQYF
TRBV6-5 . CASSYGQGNVSPLHF
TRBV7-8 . CASSPRTPPETQYF
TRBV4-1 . CASTGTSNTGELFF
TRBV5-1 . CASRSLGGGETQYF
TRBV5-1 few CASSFGYRDTQYF
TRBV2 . CASYRADEQYF
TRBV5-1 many CASSLGYEQFF
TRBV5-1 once CASTALGTTSDTQYF
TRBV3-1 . CASSRSPQETQYF
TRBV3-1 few CASSQSQGSYGYTF
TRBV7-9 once CASSPSIGQGRHEQFF
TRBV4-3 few CASSQEANSPLHF
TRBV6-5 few CASSYAGTRAGQETQYF
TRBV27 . CASSTNGGKQFF
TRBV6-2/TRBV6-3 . CASSYLGGGTYEQYF
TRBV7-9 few CASSSGTGGRGDTQYF
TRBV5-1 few CASGRGGGANVLTF
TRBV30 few CAWRSPGPNTGELFF
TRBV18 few CASNTGTNTGELFF
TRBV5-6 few CASSLAGRVVYGYTF
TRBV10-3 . CAISESQNTIYF
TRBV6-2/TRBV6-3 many CASRTTGTGHYGYTF
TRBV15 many CATSRAGFNYGYTF